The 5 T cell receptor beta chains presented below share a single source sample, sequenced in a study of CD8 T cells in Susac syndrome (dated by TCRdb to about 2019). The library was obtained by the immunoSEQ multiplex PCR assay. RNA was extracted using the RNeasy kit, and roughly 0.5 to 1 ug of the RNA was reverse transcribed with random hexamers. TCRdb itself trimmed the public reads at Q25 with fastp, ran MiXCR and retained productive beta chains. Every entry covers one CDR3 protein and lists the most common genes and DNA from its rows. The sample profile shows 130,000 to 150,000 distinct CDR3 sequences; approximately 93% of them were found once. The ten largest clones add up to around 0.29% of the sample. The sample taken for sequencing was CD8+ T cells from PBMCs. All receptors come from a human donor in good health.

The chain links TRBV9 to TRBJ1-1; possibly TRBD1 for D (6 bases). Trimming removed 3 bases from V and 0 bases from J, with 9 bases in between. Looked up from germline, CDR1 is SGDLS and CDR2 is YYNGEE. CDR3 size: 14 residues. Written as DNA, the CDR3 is TGTGCCAGCAGCGCGGGACACGTGAACACTGAAGCTTTCTTT. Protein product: CASSAGHVNTEAFF. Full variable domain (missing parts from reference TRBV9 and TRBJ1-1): DSGVTQTPKHLITATGQRVTLRCSPRSGDLSVYWYQQSLDQGLQFLIQYYNGEERAKGNILERFSAQQFPDLHSELNLSSLELGDSALYFCASSAGHVNTEAFFGQGTRLTVV.

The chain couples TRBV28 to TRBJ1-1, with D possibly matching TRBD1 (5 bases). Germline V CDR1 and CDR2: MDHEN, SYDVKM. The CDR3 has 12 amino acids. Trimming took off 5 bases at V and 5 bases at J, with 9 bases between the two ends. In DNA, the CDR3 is TGTGCCAGCAGTATGGGACTGACTGAAGCTTTCTTT. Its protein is CASSMGLTEAFF. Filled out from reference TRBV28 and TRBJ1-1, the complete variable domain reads DVKVTQSSRYLVKRTGEKVFLECVQDMDHENMFWYRQDPGLGLRLIYFSYDVKMKEKGDIPEGYSVSREKKERFSLILESASTNQTSMYLCASSMGLTEAFFGQGTRLTVV.

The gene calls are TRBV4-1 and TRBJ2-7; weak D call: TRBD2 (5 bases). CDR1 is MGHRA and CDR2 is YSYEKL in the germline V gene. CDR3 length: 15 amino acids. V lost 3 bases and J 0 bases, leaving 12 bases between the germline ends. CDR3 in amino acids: CASSQSGDSSYEQYF. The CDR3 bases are TGCGCCAGCAGCCAGTCCGGGGATAGCTCCTACGAGCAGTACTTC.

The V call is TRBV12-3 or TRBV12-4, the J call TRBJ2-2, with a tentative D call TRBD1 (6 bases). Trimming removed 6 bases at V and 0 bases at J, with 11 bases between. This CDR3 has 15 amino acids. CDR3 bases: TGTGCCAGCAGACAGGACAGCTCGAACACCGGGGAGCTGTTTTTT. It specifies CASRQDSSNTGELFF.

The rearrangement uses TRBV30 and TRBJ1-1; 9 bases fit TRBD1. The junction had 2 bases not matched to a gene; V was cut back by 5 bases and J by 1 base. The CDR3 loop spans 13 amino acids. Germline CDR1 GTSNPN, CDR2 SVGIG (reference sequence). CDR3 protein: CAWETGGNTEAFF. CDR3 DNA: TGTGCCTGGGAGACAGGGGGGAACACTGAAGCTTTCTTT.